What follows is one TCR beta chain and its context. The table came from immunoSEQ multiplex PCR; TCRdb's copy has only in-frame clones and leaves some out. The table lists 60,000 to 65,000 clones, 91% of them singletons. Blood draws occurred at baseline, cycle 4 day 1, and cycle 7 day 1. The data belong to a study of OX40 agonist ivuxolimab in advanced cancers. Across the study: Checkpoint inhibitors had been given previously to approximately 40% of patients. In three patients, partial responses were observed, one with hepatocellular carcinoma and two with cutaneous melanoma.

This receptor was identified in an adult with an advanced solid tumor such as melanoma, head and neck, liver or kidney cancer. The specimen comprised CD4+ or CD8+ T cells sorted from blood, sampled in a trial of the OX40 agonist ivuxolimab.

DNA of the CDR3: TGTGCCAGCTCGCAAGTACAGGGCAATGAGCAGTTCTTC. Translated: CASSQVQGNEQFF. The chain recombines TRBV18 with TRBJ2-1; D might be TRBD1 (6 bases). CDR1 and CDR2 (germline): KGHSH, LQKENI. The CDR3 contains 13 residues. V gave up 6 bases and J gave up 6 bases, with 12 bases separating them.